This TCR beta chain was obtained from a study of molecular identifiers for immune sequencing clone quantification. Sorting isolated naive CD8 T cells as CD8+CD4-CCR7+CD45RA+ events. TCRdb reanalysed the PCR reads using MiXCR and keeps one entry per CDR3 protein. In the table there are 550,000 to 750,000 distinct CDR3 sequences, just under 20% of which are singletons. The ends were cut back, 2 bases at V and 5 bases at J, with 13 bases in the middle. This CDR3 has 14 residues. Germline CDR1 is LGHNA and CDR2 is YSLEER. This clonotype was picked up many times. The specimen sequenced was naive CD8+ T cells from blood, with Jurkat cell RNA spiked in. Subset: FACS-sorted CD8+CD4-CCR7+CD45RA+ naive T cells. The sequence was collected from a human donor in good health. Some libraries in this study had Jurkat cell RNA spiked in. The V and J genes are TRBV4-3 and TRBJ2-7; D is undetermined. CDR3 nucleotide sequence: TGCGCCAGCAGCCAACGTGGTCTAGTCAACGAGCAGTACTTC. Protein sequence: CASSQRGLVNEQYF.